This T cell receptor (beta chain) stems from a study of blood T cell repertoires in COVID-19. The overall study: The United States, Italy and Spain supplied acute and convalescent COVID-19 samples. PBMCs, B-cell-depleted T cells, or T cells provided the cDNA or gDNA that made up the material.

In the authors' methods: Reference gene primers were amplified, and this amplification served to estimate nucleated cell counts. Some clones are missing from TCRdb's copy, which holds only in-frame ones; the method was immunoSEQ multiplex PCR. V, J and clone size were drawn from that table, and D and trimming were deduced from the DNA. The sample shows 200,000 to 250,000 clones, 84% of them seen only once. The germline V gene encodes CDR1 MGHDK and CDR2 SYGVNS. Trimming cost V 3 bases and J 4 bases, with 3 bases left between them. This CDR3 is built from 11 residues. The TCR originated in a woman in her fifties or sixties with active or convalescent COVID-19. The sample comprised peripheral blood. V usage is TRBV25-1 and J usage is TRBJ1-2, with D unclear. The CDR3 DNA is TGTGCCAGCAGTGACTTCTATGGCTACACCTTC. Encoded protein: CASSDFYGYTF.